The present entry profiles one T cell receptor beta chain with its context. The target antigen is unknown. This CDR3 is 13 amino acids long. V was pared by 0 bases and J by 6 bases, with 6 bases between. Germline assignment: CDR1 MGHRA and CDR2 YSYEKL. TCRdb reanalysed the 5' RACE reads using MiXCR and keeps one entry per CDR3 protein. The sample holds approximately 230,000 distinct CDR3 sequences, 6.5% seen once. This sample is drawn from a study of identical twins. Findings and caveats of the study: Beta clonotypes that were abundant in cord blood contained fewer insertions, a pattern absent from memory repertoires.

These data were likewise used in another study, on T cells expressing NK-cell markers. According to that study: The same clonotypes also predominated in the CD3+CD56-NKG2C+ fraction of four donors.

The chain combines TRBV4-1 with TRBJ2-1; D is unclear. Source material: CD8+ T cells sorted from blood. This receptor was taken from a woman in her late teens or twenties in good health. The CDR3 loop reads CASSQENSNEQFF. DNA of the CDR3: TGCGCCAGCAGCCAAGAAAACAGCAATGAGCAGTTCTTC.